The 3 T cell receptor beta chains listed next were all sequenced from one sample in a study of blood T cell repertoires in COVID-19. Only in-frame clones appear in the TCRdb table, and some are missing; sequencing was by immunoSEQ multiplex PCR. Seen here are roughly 200,000 clones, more than 75% observed once, and the top ten hold 6%. The sequenced material came from peripheral blood. These TCRs come from a woman between 35 and 50 years old with COVID-19, enrolled during active disease.

The chain has TRBV7-2 and TRBJ2-3, with 7 bases identical to TRBD2. The CDR3 has 17 residues. The V and J ends lost 1 base and 2 bases, in that order; junction bases with no gene match: 9. Germline V gene lookup returns CDR1 SGHTA and CDR2 FQGNSA. Written as DNA, the CDR3 is TGTGCCAGCAGCTTAGAACCAGCGGGACCCCCCACAGATACGCAGTATTTT. Protein product: CASSLEPAGPPTDTQYF.

The V gene is TRBV7-5, the J gene TRBJ2-7; TRBD1, the table's D call, was not compared with the DNA. TRBV7-5 is a pseudogene segment. The CDR3 loop spans 14 amino acids. The CDR3 is CVRSAMDTCGEQYF. The CDR3 coding sequence is TGTGTCAGAAGCGCCATGGACACCTGTGGGGAGCAGTACTTC.

The chain combines TRBV5-1 with TRBJ1-1; D uncertain. Trimming took off 0 bases at V and 0 bases at J, with 15 bases between the two ends. Germline V gives CDR1 SGHRS, CDR2 YFSETQ. The CDR3 spans 17 residues. The CDR3 sequence: CASSLVGGSLMNTEAFF. CDR3 bases: TGCGCCAGCAGCTTGGTAGGCGGATCATTGATGAACACTGAAGCTTTCTTT.